The rows below give T cell receptor beta chains drawn from one sample of a study of CD8+ T cells in alopecia areata. This table comes from immunoSEQ multiplex PCR, and its TCRdb copy is limited to in-frame clones, with some not included. The sample has 100,000 to 120,000 clones; 45% to 60% are singletons. Sample: NKG2D-low CD8+ T cells sorted from blood. All receptors come from a human donor with alopecia areata. Both conserved end residues are part of each CDR3. The D gene is left open where the match is weak. Some rows have no size entry. The others give once, few or many, or a class for an expanded clone.

- | - | TRBJ2-1 | TRBV5-1 | CASSLGSSGYEQFF | TGCGCCAGCAGCTTGGGCTCTTCGGGTTATGAGCAGTTCTTC
- | TRBD2 | TRBJ2-3 | TRBV11-2 | CASRGEGQRDTQYF | TGTGCCAGCAGAGGGGAGGGGCAGAGAGATACGCAGTATTTT
- | - | TRBJ2-1 | TRBV11-2 | CASLSFSYNEQFF | TGTGCCTCCCTTTCCTTCTCCTACAATGAGCAGTTCTTC
few | TRBD1 | TRBJ1-2 | TRBV6-6 | CASSYSPTGENGYTF | TGTGCCAGCAGTTATAGTCCCACAGGGGAAAATGGCTACACCTTC
- | TRBD2 | TRBJ2-3 | TRBV7-6 | CAGSLGTRGDTQYF | TGTGCCGGCAGCTTAGGGACTAGGGGAGATACGCAGTATTTT
few | - | TRBJ1-5 | TRBV11-2 | CASSLRQPQHF | TGTGCCAGCAGCTTACGGCAGCCCCAGCATTTT
- | - | TRBJ1-4 | TRBV6-6 | CASSSPLELFF | TGTGCCAGCAGTTCACCATTAGAACTGTTTTTT
- | TRBD1 | TRBJ1-2 | TRBV13 | CASSTGGETGYTF | TGTGCCAGCAGCACAGGGGGGGAGACAGGCTACACCTTC
- | - | TRBJ2-1 | TRBV27 | CASSLTGMPTKANEQFF | TGTGCCAGCAGTTTAACAGGGATGCCCACAAAAGCCAATGAGCAGTTCTTC
few | TRBD1 | TRBJ2-7 | TRBV5-1 | CASSLRDRDLEQYF | TGCGCCAGCAGCTTGAGGGACAGGGACTTGGAGCAGTACTTC
few | - | TRBJ2-5 | TRBV7-8 | CASSLGADMLYF | TGTGCCAGCAGCTTAGGCGCGGATATGTTGTACTTC
- | TRBD1 | TRBJ1-2 | TRBV25-1 | CASSTGDYNYGYTF | TGTGCCAGCAGCACAGGGGACTATAACTATGGCTACACCTTC
few | TRBD1 | TRBJ2-5 | TRBV28 | CASSIRDRVQETQYF | TGTGCCAGCAGTATCCGGGACAGGGTGCAAGAGACCCAGTACTTC
- | TRBD2 | TRBJ2-7 | TRBV27 | CASTLAGGFGEQYF | TGTGCCAGCACCTTAGCGGGAGGGTTCGGCGAGCAGTACTTC
- | - | TRBJ2-1 | TRBV9 | CASSPTTPLGEQFF | TGTGCCAGCAGCCCTACGACCCCGCTAGGGGAGCAGTTCTTC
few | TRBD2 | TRBJ2-3 | TRBV28 | CASSGLAVSTDTQYF | TGTGCCAGCAGTGGACTAGCGGTTAGCACAGATACGCAGTATTTT
- | TRBD2 | TRBJ2-7 | TRBV5-7 | CASSPAGEPYEQYF | TGTGCCAGCAGCCCAGCGGGAGAACCCTACGAGCAGTACTTC
- | - | TRBJ1-1 | TRBV5-6 | CASSLLWDTTEAFF | TGTGCCAGCAGCTTGCTGTGGGACACCACTGAAGCTTTCTTT
- | - | TRBJ2-3 | TRBV11-2 | CASSAHGATDTQYF | TGTGCCAGCAGCGCACATGGGGCCACAGATACGCAGTATTTT
- | - | TRBJ2-7 | TRBV5-1 | CASSLYRTDYEQYF | TGCGCCAGCAGCTTGTACAGGACTGACTACGAGCAGTACTTC
- | TRBD2 | TRBJ2-1 | TRBV4-1 | CASSQVGLAVNEQFF | TGCGCCAGCAGCCAAGTGGGACTAGCGGTCAATGAGCAGTTCTTC
- | TRBD1 | TRBJ2-7 | TRBV7-2 | CASKSLRGQGVEQYF | TGTGCCAGCAAATCTCTTCGGGGACAGGGAGTTGAGCAGTACTTC
few | TRBD1 | TRBJ2-5 | TRBV28 | CAGGTGGAKTQYF | TGTGCCGGAGGGACAGGGGGCGCGAAGACCCAGTACTTC
- | TRBD1 | TRBJ2-2 | TRBV28 | CASSLTGGDTGELFF | TGTGCCAGCAGCTTGACAGGGGGCGACACCGGGGAGCTGTTTTTT
- | - | TRBJ2-7 | TRBV27 | CASSLAGGAYEQYF | TGTGCCAGCAGTTTGGCCGGGGGAGCCTACGAGCAGTACTTC
few | - | TRBJ1-1 | TRBV27 | CASSQSGLTEAFF | TGTGCCAGCAGTCAATCAGGTTTGACTGAAGCTTTCTTT
- | - | TRBJ1-1 | TRBV5-1 | CASNPDGYTEAFF | TGCGCCAGCAACCCTGACGGATACACTGAAGCTTTCTTT
- | TRBD1 | TRBJ2-1 | TRBV5-1 | CASSPTGYNEQFF | TGCGCCAGCAGCCCGACAGGGTACAATGAGCAGTTCTTC
- | - | TRBJ2-7 | TRBV29-1 | CSVSGLTSSYEQYF | TGCAGCGTTTCCGGACTCACGAGCTCCTACGAGCAGTACTTC
- | - | TRBJ1-2 | TRBV29-1 | CSVVAGEYGYTF | TGCAGCGTTGTGGCGGGGGAATATGGCTACACCTTC
- | TRBD2 | TRBJ2-7 | TRBV13 | CASSLGSAGLTSYEQYF | TGTGCCAGCAGCTTAGGCTCAGCGGGGCTGACATCCTACGAGCAGTACTTC
- | TRBD1 | TRBJ1-2 | TRBV25-1 | CASSGTGFHVNYGYTF | TGTGCCAGCAGTGGGACAGGGTTTCATGTAAACTATGGCTACACCTTC
- | TRBD2 | TRBJ2-5 | TRBV7-9 | CASSPTSGRETQYF | TGTGCCAGCAGCCCAACTAGCGGGAGGGAGACCCAGTACTTC